Presented here are 22 T cell receptor gamma chains from one specimen sequenced in a study of in vitro expanded adult blood gammadelta T cells. Treatment: AbnobaViscum Pini, a non-fermented European mistletoe (Viscum album, pine host) extract drug, around 970 ug/mL. Live CD3+ TCRgammadelta+ Vgamma9+ Vdelta2+ T cells were FACS-sorted after expansion. PBMC were pulsed for one day with 950 to 1,000 ug/mL AbnobaViscum P, then washed three times. The cells grew for approximately 14 days in culture, receiving fresh IL-2 every 3 to 4 days. Their antigens are not known. TCRdb ran CATT on the 5' RACE reads. The repertoire consists of about 250 gamma-chain clones, with about 8.6% occurring once and the leading ten covering about 31%. Here the sequenced sample was gamma-delta T cells from peripheral blood expanded in culture, taken from an in vitro culture stimulated with Abnoba P. Receptors were obtained from an adult in good health.

This clone is termed large. The sample has other DNA sequences that encode this CDR3 too. CDR3 region: CALWEVEELGKKIKVF. CDR3 DNA sequence: TGTGCCTTGTGGGAGGTCGAGGAGTTGGGCAAAAAAATCAAGGTATTT. V usage is TRGV9 and J usage is TRGJP. Germline-derived CDR1 and CDR2 are GITISATS and ISYDGTV (reference sequence). The CDR3 is made up of 16 amino acids. After removal of 1 base from V and 7 bases from J, the junction contained 4 bases not matched to a gene.

Note on this clone: The likely explanation is a read error, given a far larger clone one base away. This chain links TRGV4 with TRGJ1 or TRGJ2. The CDR3 length is 9 residues. In germline, CDR1 is EGSTGY, CDR2 YDSYTSSV. In DNA form, the CDR3 reads TGTGCCACCTGGGATCGGAAAATCTTT. The encoded protein is CATWDRKIF.

In this sample, this clone is large (0.1 to 1%). The V gene lacks a call, and TRGJP is the J gene. The CDR3 has 19 residues. Here the CDR3 DNA reads TGTGCCACCTGGGACAGGCTTCTTAGTCAAGAGTTGGGCAAAAAAATCAAGGTATTT. It translates to CATWDRLLSQELGKKIKVF.

With respect to this clone: This clone may be a read error of a much larger clone one base away. Other nucleotide sequences in the sample specify the same CDR3. The gene calls are TRGV9 and TRGJP. Germline V lookup: CDR1 GITISATS, CDR2 ISYDGTV (reference sequence). The CDR3 is 14 residues long. The CDR3 protein is CASWVTLGKKIKVF. CDR3 DNA: TGTGCCTCCTGGGTTACGTTGGGCAAAAAAATCAAGGTTTTT.

This clone was seen a few times. A far larger clone is only one base removed, so a read error is likely. Additional DNA sequences in this sample encode the identical CDR3. The J gene is TRGJP, the V gene TRGV9. CDR1 is GITISATS and CDR2 is ISYDGTV in the germline V gene (reference sequence). CDR3 length: 16 residues. The V gene end was trimmed by 4 bases and the J gene end by 7 bases; junction bases not matched to a gene: 7. The CDR3 protein is CALWEVKELGKKIKVF. DNA of the CDR3: TGTGCCTTGTGGGAAGTGAAGGAGTTGGGCAAAAAAATCAAGGTATTT.

This clone is large. This rearrangement joins TRGV9 to TRGJP. V gave up 3 bases and J gave up 5 bases; unmatched junction bases: 4. Germline CDR1 and CDR2: GITISATS and ISYDGTV (reference sequence). This CDR3 is 16 amino acids long. The CDR3 DNA sequence: TGTGCCTTGTGGGAGCGAAAAGAGTTGGGCAAAAAAATCAAGGTATTT. Encoded protein: CALWERKELGKKIKVF.

Remarks on this clone: This clone may be a read error of a much larger clone one base away. This chain connects TRGV9 to TRGJP. Since TCRdb gives no J gene, matching the DNA to germline was used here to assign it. The CDR3 totals 16 residues. CDR1 is GITISATS, CDR2 ISYDGTV, per germline (reference sequence). CDR3 sequence reads: CALWEVGELDKKIKVF. The CDR3 nucleotides read TGTGCCTTGTGGGAGGTGGGGGAGTTGGACAAAAAAATCAAGGTATTT.

Concerning this clone itself: A much larger clone lies one base from this, so it may be a read error. The genes are TRGV9 and TRGJP. Per the germline V gene, CDR1 is GITISATS and CDR2 is ISYDGTV (reference sequence). Trimming cost V 0 bases and J 9 bases; bases outside gene matches: 8. The CDR3 consists of 17 residues. The CDR3 sequence is CALWEVQMGLGKKIKVF. The CDR3 nucleotides are TGTGCCTTGTGGGAGGTGCAGATGGGGTTGGGCAAAAAAATCAAGGTATTT.

This clone ranks as large. This rearrangement joins TRGV9 to TRGJP. V lost 1 base to trimming and J lost 6 bases; unmatched junction nucleotides: 6. Germline V gives CDR1 GITISATS, CDR2 ISYDGTV (reference sequence). The CDR3 is 17 amino acids. This chain's CDR3 is CALWEVHSELGKKIKVF. DNA of the CDR3: TGTGCCTTGTGGGAGGTCCATTCAGAGTTGGGCAAAAAAATCAAGGTATTT.

In regard to this clone: It differs at one base from a far larger clone, so likely a read error. V gene assignment gives TRGV10, but the J gene was left uncalled. TRGV10 is given ORF status, its function remaining uncertain. The CDR3 covers 15 residues. The CDR3 coding sequence is TGTGCTGCGTGGGATCGGCCACTGAATTATTATAAGAAAATCTTT. Translation: CAAWDRPLNYYKKIF.

By share of the sample, this clone is large (0.1 to 1%). The sample contains more than one DNA sequence encoding this CDR3. This chain connects TRGV9 to TRGJP. This CDR3 has 16 residues. In germline, CDR1 is GITISATS, CDR2 ISYDGTV (reference sequence). V lost 3 bases, J lost 4 bases, and 3 bases stayed unmatched. CDR3: CALWELQELGKKIKVF. CDR3 nucleotides: TGTGCCTTGTGGGAGTTACAAGAGTTGGGCAAAAAAATCAAGGTATTT.

This clone occurred once. This probably arose from a read error, given a far larger clone one base away. This specimen includes other DNA sequences encoding the same CDR3. CDR3 loop: CALWEKHMHYYKKLF. As DNA, the CDR3 is TGTGCCTTGTGGGAGAAGCATATGCACTATTATAAGAAACTCTTT. The V gene is TRGV9, the J gene TRGJ1 or TRGJ2. Since TCRdb gives no J gene, matching the DNA to germline was used here to assign it. CDR3 size: 15 residues. J lost 4 bases, V lost 3 bases, and 12 bases had no gene match. The germline V gene encodes CDR1 GITISATS and CDR2 ISYDGTV (reference sequence).

This clone is categorized as large. The rearrangement links TRGV9 to TRGJP. CDR1 GITISATS and CDR2 ISYDGTV come from the germline V gene (reference sequence). The ends lost 2 bases at V and 10 bases at J; junction bases unmatched: 5. The CDR3 runs 15 residues. The CDR3 is CALWEAALGKKIKVF. CDR3 DNA: TGTGCCTTGTGGGAGGCAGCCTTGGGCAAAAAAATCAAGGTATTT.

This clone is hyperexpanded by share. The same CDR3 can be traced to other DNA sequences in this sample. V usage is TRGV9 and J usage is TRGJP. The V gene's germline CDR1 is GITISATS and CDR2 ISYDGTV (reference sequence). V lost 0 bases, J lost 7 bases, and 3 bases stayed unmatched. This CDR3 comprises 16 residues. The CDR3, as DNA: TGTGCCTTGTGGGAGGTGCAGGAGTTGGGCAAAAAAATCAAGGTATTT. Encoded protein: CALWEVQELGKKIKVF.

Regarding this clone: This sequence is one base from a far larger clone and is likely a read error. CDR3 nucleotide sequence: TGTGCCACCTCGACCTCGATGGATTGGATCAAGACGTTT. This translates into CATSTSMDWIKTF. The rearrangement joins TRGV8 to TRGJP2. The junction had 11 bases not matched to a gene; V was cut back by 8 bases and J by 8 bases. Germline V gene sequence: CDR1 VENAVY, CDR2 YDSYNSRV. This CDR3 contains 13 residues.

This clone was counted only a few times. This chain joins TRGV9 and TRGJP. The length of the CDR3 is 18 residues. Per germline, CDR1 GITISATS and CDR2 ISYDGTV (reference sequence). After removal of 6 bases from V and 4 bases from J, the junction contained 12 bases not matched to a gene. CDR3 in DNA: TGTGCCTTGTGGAGGGGAAAAAAACAAGAGTTGGGCAAAAAAATCAAGGTATTT. It codes for CALWRGKKQELGKKIKVF.

On this clone: A far larger clone is only one base removed, so a read error is likely. The chain carries TRGV9 and TRGJP. Germline assignment: CDR1 GITISATS and CDR2 ISYDGTV (reference sequence). The CDR3 has 16 amino acids. The CDR3 DNA reads TGTACCTTGTGGGAGGTGCAAGAGTTGGGCAAAAAAATCAAGGTATTT. This encodes CTLWEVQELGKKIKVF.

By share, this clone ranks as large. The rearrangement uses TRGV9 and TRGJP. The CDR3 length is 17 residues. Germline lookup yields CDR1 GITISATS and CDR2 ISYDGTV (reference sequence). Trimming cost V 1 base and J 9 bases; bases outside gene matches: 9. The CDR3 loop is CALWEVVKRLGKKIKVF. CDR3 DNA sequence: TGTGCCTTGTGGGAGGTCGTTAAAAGGTTGGGCAAAAAAATCAAGGTATTT.

This clone is judged large (0.1 to 1%). This CDR3 is also generated by other DNA sequences in the sample. Written as DNA, the CDR3 is TGTGCCTTGTGGGAGGTGCAAAGGGAGTTGGGCAAAAAAATCAAGGTATTT. This translates into CALWEVQRELGKKIKVF. The chain has TRGV9 and TRGJP. V dropped 0 bases and J dropped 7; count of bases not matched to a gene: 6. The CDR3 length is 17 residues. The germline CDR1 and CDR2 sequences are GITISATS and ISYDGTV (reference sequence).

This clone showed up just a few times. The J gene was reported as TRGJP; the V gene went uncalled. The CDR3 totals 17 residues. The CDR3 DNA reads TGTGCCTTGTGGGAGGAACGCAAGGAGTTGGGCAAAAAAATCAAGGTATTT. The encoded protein is CALWEERKELGKKIKVF.

By share, this clone ranks as hyperexpanded. This sample includes further DNA sequences coding for the same CDR3. DNA for the CDR3: TGTGCCTTGTGGGAGGTGCGAGAGTTGGGCAAAAAAATCAAGGTATTT. Protein: CALWEVRELGKKIKVF. The chain links TRGV9 to TRGJP. After removal of 0 bases from V and 6 bases from J, the junction contained 2 bases not matched to a gene. This CDR3 comprises 16 residues. Germline V gene data show CDR1 as GITISATS and CDR2 as ISYDGTV (reference sequence).

In its sample, this clone ranks as hyperexpanded. The chain employs TRGV9 and TRGJP. V was clipped by 6 bases and J by 5 bases; unmatched bases: 1. The CDR3 is 14 amino acids. Germline CDR1 GITISATS, CDR2 ISYDGTV (reference sequence). DNA for the CDR3: TGTGCCTTGTGGAAAGAGTTGGGCAAAAAAATCAAGGTATTT. It is translated as CALWKELGKKIKVF.